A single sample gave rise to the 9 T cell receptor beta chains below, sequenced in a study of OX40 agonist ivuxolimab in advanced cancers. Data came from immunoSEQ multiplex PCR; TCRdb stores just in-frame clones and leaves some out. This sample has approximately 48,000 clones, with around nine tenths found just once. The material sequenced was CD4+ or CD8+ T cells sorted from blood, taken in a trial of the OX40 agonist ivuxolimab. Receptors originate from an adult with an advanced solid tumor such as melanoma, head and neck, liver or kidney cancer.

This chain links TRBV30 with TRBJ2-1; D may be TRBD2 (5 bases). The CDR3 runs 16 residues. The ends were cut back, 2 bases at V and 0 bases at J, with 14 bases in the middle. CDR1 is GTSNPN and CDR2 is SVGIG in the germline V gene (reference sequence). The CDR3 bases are TGTGCCTGGAGTAAATTTCCGGGGAGCTCCTACAATGAGCAGTTCTTC. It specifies CAWSKFPGSSYNEQFF.

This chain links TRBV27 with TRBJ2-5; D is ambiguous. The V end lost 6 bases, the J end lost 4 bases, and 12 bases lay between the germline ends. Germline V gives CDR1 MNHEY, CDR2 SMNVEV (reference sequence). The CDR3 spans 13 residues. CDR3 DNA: TGTGCCAGCAGCCCAAGAGAAGGAGAGACCCAGTACTTC. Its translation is CASSPREGETQYF.

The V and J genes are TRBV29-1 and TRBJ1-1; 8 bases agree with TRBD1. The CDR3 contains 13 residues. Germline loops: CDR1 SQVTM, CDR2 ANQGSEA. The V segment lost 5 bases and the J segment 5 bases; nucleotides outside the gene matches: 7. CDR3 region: CSVFRGHLTEAFF. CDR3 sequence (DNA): TGCAGCGTTTTCAGGGGGCATCTTACTGAAGCTTTCTTT.

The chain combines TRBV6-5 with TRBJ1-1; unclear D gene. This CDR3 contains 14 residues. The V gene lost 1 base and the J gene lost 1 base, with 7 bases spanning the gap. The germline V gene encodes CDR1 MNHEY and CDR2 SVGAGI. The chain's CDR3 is CASSYFEGNTEAFF. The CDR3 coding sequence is TGTGCCAGCAGTTACTTCGAGGGGAACACTGAAGCTTTCTTT.

DNA of the CDR3: TGTGCCAGCAGCCAAGACAGGGGTGGAAGCAATCAGCCCCAGCATTTT. Protein sequence: CASSQDRGGSNQPQHF. The chain combines TRBV4-2 with TRBJ1-5; tentative D call: TRBD1 (6 bases). This CDR3 has 16 amino acids. V lost 0 bases to trimming and J lost 1 base, with 10 bases between them. CDR1 is LGHNA and CDR2 is YNFKEQ in the germline V gene.

This CDR3 is CASSQEGLANNSPLHF. The CDR3 bases are TGCGCCAGCAGCCAAGAGGGCCTGGCGAATAATTCACCCCTCCACTTT. This chain uses TRBV4-3 with TRBJ1-6; D call uncertain. Trimming removed 0 bases from V and 5 bases from J, with 11 bases in between. The CDR3 consists of 16 residues. CDR1 and CDR2 (germline): LGHNA, YSLEER.

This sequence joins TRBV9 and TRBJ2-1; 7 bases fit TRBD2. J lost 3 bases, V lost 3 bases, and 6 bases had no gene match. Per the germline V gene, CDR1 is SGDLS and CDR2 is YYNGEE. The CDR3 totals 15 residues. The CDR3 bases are TGTGCCAGCAGCGCCCAGCGGGGAGACTACAATGAGCAGTTCTTC. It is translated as CASSAQRGDYNEQFF.

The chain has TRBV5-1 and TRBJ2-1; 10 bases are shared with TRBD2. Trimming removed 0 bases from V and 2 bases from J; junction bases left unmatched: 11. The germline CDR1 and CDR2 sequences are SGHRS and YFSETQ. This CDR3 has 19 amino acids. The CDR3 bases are TGCGCCAGCAGCTTGGTATTGGCTAGCGGGAGTTCCCCCTACAATGAGCAGTTCTTC. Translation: CASSLVLASGSSPYNEQFF.

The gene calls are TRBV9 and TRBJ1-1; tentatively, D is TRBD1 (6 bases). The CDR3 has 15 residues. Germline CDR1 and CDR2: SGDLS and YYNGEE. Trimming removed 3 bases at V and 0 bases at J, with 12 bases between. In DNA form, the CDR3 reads TGTGCCAGCAGCGCCCAAACAGGGATGAACACTGAAGCTTTCTTT. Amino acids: CASSAQTGMNTEAFF.